This passage covers 8 T cell receptor beta chains from one sample sequenced in a study of control samples from healthy donors and cancer patients. The repertoire was sequenced with immunoSEQ multiplex PCR; TCRdb's copy has only in-frame clones and lacks some. Counted here are some 130,000 clones, about nine tenths occurring once; the ten biggest clones make up roughly 2.6%. The material sequenced was blood. The receptors stem from a man aged 35 to 55 in good health.

J is TRBJ2-3 and V is TRBV11-2, with 15 bases lining up with TRBD2. Germline loops: CDR1 SGHAT, CDR2 FQNNGV. The V gene end was trimmed by 5 bases and the J gene end by 0 bases; junction bases not matched to a gene: 9. The CDR3 is 19 amino acids. The CDR3 sequence is CASSRGTSGGITSTDTQYF. The CDR3 region has the DNA TGTGCCAGCAGCAGAGGGACTAGCGGGGGGATAACTAGCACAGATACGCAGTATTTT.

This rearrangement joins TRBV28 to TRBJ1-4; 11 bases agree with TRBD1. The ends lost 5 bases at V and 3 bases at J; junction bases unmatched: 2. In germline, CDR1 is MDHEN, CDR2 SYDVKM. The CDR3 extends over 15 amino acids. The DNA of the CDR3 is TGTGCCAGCAGTCAGGGACAGGGGGCTAATGAAAAACTGTTTTTT. This encodes CASSQGQGANEKLFF. Filled out from reference TRBV28 and TRBJ1-4, the complete variable domain reads DVKVTQSSRYLVKRTGEKVFLECVQDMDHENMFWYRQDPGLGLRLIYFSYDVKMKEKGDIPEGYSVSREKKERFSLILESASTNQTSMYLCASSQGQGANEKLFFGSGTQLSVL.

J is TRBJ2-5 and V is TRBV6-2 or TRBV6-3, with TRBD2 identical over 10 bases. The CDR3 has 16 amino acids. The trim removed 5 bases at V and 0 bases at J, leaving 6 bases unmatched. CDR1 is MNHEY, CDR2 SVGEGT, per germline. CDR3 loop: CASSEPGTSDQETQYF. CDR3 sequence (DNA): TGTGCCAGCAGTGAGCCCGGGACTAGCGACCAAGAGACCCAGTACTTC.

J is TRBJ2-7 and V is TRBV3-1 (or the pseudogene TRBV3-2); TRBD1 agrees at 7 bases. The V segment lost 1 base and the J segment 0 bases; nucleotides outside the gene matches: 6. This CDR3 is 16 amino acids long. Germline V gene data show CDR1 as LGHDT and CDR2 as YNNKEL (reference sequence). This CDR3 is CASSQGAGTASYEQYF. In nucleotides, the CDR3 is TGTGCCAGCAGCCAAGGGGCCGGGACAGCCTCCTACGAGCAGTACTTC.

This clone was seen a few times. The rearrangement joins TRBV7-3 to TRBJ1-1, with D perhaps matching TRBD1 (6 bases). The germline CDR1 and CDR2 sequences are SGHTA and FQGTGA. The CDR3 loop spans 13 amino acids. V was shortened by 3 bases and J by 1 base, with 6 bases between the two germline ends. CDR3: CASSLTGNTEAFF. CDR3 in DNA: TGTGCCAGCAGCTTGACAGGGAACACTGAAGCTTTCTTT.

As regards this clone: Because it lacks the conserved phenylalanine or tryptophan at the end, this CDR3 is likely a read error. This chain connects TRBV29-1 to TRBJ1-2; 8 nucleotides line up with TRBD1. V shed 7 bases, J shed 4 bases, and the junction held 8 bases outside the gene matches. The CDR3 has 13 residues. Germline-derived CDR1 and CDR2 are SQVTM and ANQGSEA. The CDR3 nucleotides read TGCAGCGGCGCAAGTACAGGGGGCTATGGCTACACCCTC. Translating gives CSGASTGGYGYTL.

This clone showed up just once. This CDR3 reads CASSAAQTSNQPQHF. The CDR3 DNA reads as TGTGCCAGCAGCGCCGCCCAGACGAGCAATCAGCCCCAGCATTTT. This sequence joins TRBV6-5 and TRBJ1-5, with D unresolved. Trimming left V 6 bases short and J 1 base short, with 13 bases between. Germline V gene sequence: CDR1 MNHEY, CDR2 SVGAGI. The CDR3 covers 15 residues.

This clone has a single count. The CDR3 here is CASSSGFGDYTF. The CDR3 DNA follows: TGCGCCAGCAGCTCGGGCTTCGGGGACTACACCTTC. The chain recombines TRBV5-1 with TRBJ1-2; D remains unclear. This CDR3 is 12 amino acids long. The ends were cut back, 3 bases at V and 10 bases at J, with 13 bases in the middle. Germline V gives CDR1 SGHRS, CDR2 YFSETQ. Combining the CDR3 with reference TRBV5-1 and TRBJ1-2 gives the whole variable domain KAGVTQTPRYLIKTRGQQVTLSCSPISGHRSVSWYQQTPGQGLQFLFEYFSETQRNKGNFPGRFSGRQFSNSRSEMNVSTLELGDSALYLCASSSGFGDYTFGSGTRLTVV.